This T cell receptor beta chain is from a study of blood T cell repertoires in COVID-19. Whole-study context: T cells, B-cell-depleted T cells, or PBMCs supplied cDNA or gDNA.

With 4 bases clipped from V and 4 bases from J, the junction kept 12 bases outside the gene matches. Germline loops: CDR1 LNHDA, CDR2 SQIVND (reference sequence). This CDR3 is 16 amino acids long. The data were produced by immunoSEQ multiplex PCR, yet TCRdb's version contains in-frame clones alone and is incomplete. The profile shows tens of thousands of clones, about 85% of them singletons. Source material: peripheral blood. This receptor was taken from a human donor in a cohort sampled during active COVID-19. The chain employs TRBV19 and TRBJ2-5; 7 bases map to TRBD1. The CDR3 reads CASSTIYTGVRETQYF. In DNA form, the CDR3 reads TGTGCCAGTAGTACAATATATACAGGGGTCCGAGAGACCCAGTACTTC.